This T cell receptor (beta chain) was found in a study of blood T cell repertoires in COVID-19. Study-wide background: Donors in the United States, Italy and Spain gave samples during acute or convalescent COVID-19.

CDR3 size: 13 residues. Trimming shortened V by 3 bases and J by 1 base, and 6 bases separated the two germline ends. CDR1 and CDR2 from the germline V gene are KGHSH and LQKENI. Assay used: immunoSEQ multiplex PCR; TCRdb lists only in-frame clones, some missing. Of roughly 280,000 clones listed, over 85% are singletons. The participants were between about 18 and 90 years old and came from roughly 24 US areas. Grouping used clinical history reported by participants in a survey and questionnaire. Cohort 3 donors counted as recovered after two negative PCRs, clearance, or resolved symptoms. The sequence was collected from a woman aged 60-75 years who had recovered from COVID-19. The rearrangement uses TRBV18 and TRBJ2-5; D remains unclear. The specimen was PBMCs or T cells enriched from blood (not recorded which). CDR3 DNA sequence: TGTGCCAGCTCACCTGGCAGCCAAGAGACCCAGTACTTC. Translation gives CASSPGSQETQYF.